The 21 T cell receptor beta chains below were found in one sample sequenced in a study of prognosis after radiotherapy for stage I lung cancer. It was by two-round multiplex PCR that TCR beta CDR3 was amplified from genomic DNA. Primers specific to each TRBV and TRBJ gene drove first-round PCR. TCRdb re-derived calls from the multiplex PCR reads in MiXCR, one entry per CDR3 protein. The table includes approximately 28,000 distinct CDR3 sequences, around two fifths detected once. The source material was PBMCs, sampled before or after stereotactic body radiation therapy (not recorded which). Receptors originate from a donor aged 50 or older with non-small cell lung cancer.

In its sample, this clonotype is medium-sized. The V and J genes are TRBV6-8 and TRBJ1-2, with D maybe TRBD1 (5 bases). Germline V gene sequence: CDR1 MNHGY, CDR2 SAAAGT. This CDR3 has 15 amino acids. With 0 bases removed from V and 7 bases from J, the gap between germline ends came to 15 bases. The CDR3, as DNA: TGTGCCAGCAGTTACTCGAATCGGCAGGGAGTTGGCTACACCTTC. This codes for CASSYSNRQGVGYTF.

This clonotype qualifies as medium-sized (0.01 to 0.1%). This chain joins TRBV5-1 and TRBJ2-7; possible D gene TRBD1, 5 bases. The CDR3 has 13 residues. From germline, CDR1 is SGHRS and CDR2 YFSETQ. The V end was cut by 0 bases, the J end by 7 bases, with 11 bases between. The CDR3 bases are TGCGCCAGCAGCTTGGAAGGGGTTGGTGAGCAGTACTTC. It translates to CASSLEGVGEQYF.

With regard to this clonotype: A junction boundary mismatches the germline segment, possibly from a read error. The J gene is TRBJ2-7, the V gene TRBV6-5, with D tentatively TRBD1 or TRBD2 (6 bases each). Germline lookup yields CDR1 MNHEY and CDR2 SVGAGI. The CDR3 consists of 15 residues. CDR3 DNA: TGTGCCAGCAGTTCTCCCGGGCTGGGGGGCGGGGAGCATTACTTC. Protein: CASSSPGLGGGEHYF.

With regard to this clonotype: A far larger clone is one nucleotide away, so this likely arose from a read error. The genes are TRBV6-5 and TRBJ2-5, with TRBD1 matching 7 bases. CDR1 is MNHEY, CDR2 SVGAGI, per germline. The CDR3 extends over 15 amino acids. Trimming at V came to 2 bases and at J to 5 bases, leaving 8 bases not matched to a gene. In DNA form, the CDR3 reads TGTGCCAGCAGTTACGGTAGGACAGGCTGTGAGACCCAGTACTTC. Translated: CASSYGRTGCETQYF.

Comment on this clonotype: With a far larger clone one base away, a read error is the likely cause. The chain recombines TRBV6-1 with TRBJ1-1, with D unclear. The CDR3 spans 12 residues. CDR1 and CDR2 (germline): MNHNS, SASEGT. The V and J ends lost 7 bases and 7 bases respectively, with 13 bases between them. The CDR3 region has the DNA TGTGCCAGCATTTCCTCCCACAGTGAAGCTTTCTTT. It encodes CASISSHSEAFF.

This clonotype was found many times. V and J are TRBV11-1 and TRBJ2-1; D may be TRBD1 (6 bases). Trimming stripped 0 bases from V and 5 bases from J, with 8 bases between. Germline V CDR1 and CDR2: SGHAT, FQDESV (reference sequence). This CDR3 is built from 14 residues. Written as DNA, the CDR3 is TGTGCCAGCAGCTTAGCTTCAGGGGACAATGAGCAGTTCTTC. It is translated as CASSLASGDNEQFF.

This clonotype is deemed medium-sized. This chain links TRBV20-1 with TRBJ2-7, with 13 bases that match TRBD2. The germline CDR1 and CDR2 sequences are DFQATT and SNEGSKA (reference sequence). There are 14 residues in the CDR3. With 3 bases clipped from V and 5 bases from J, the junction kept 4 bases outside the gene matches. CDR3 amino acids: CSASWTSGSDEQYF. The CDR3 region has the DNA TGCAGTGCTAGCTGGACTAGCGGGAGTGACGAGCAGTACTTC.

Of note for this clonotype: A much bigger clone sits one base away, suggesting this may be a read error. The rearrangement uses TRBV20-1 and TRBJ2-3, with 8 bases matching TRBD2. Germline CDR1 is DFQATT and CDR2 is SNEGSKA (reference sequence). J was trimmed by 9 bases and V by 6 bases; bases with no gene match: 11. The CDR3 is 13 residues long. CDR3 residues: CSAVTSEVLTQYF. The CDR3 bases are TGCAGTGCCGTGACTAGCGAGGTTCTGACGCAGTATTTT.

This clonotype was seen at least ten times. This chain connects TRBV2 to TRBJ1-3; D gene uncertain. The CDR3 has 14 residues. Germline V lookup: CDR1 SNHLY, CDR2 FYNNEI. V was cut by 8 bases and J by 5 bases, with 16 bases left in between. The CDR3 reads CASRKGGIRNTIYF. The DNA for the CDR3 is TGTGCCAGCCGGAAAGGCGGGATCCGAAACACCATATATTTT.

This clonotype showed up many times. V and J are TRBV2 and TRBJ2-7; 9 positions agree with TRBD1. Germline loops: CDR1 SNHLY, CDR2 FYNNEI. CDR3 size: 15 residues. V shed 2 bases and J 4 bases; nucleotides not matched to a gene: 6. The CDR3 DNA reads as TGTGCCAGCAGTGAAATGGGACAGGGTTGGTACGAGCAGTACTTC. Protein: CASSEMGQGWYEQYF.

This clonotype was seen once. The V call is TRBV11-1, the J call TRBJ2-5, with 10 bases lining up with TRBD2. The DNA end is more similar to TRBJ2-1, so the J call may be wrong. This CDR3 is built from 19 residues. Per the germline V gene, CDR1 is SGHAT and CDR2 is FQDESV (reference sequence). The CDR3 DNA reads TGTGCCAGCAGCTTAGTGGGCGGTGCCCTAGCGGGAGCTTACAATGAGCAGTTCTTC. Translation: CASSLVGGALAGAYNEQFF.

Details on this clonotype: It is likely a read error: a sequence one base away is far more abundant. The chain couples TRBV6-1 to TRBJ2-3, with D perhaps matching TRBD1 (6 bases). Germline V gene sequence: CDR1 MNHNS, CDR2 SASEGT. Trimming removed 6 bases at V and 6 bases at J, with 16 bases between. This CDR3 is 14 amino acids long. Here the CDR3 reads CASRDSASGDTQYF. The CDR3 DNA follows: TGTGCCAGCAGGGACAGTGCGTCGGGGGATACGCAGTATTTT.

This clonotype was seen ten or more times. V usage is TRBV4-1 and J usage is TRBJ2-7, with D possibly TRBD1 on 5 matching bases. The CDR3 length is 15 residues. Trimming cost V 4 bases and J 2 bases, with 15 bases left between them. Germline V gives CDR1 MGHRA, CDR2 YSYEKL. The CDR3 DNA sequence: TGCGCCAGCAGCCGACTCGCCGGACAAACCTACGAGCAGTACTTC. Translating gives CASSRLAGQTYEQYF.

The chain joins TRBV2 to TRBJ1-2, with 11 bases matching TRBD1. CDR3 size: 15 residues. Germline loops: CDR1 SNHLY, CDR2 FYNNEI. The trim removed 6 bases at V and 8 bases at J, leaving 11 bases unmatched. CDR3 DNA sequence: TGTGCCAGCAGCCCTTTCCGGGACAGGGGGATCGGCTACACCTTC. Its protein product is CASSPFRDRGIGYTF.

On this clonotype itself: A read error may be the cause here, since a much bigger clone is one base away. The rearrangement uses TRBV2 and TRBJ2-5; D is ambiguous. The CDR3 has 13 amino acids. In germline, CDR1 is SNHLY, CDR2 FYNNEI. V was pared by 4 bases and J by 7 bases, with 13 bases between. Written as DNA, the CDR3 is TGTGCCAGCAGTGCCGCCGTGAAGGGGACCCAGTACTTC. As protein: CASSAAVKGTQYF.

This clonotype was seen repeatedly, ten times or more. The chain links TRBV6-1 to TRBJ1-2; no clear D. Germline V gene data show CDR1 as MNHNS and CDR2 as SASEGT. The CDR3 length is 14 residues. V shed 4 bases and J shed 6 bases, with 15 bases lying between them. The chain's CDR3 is CASSATKEVNGYTF. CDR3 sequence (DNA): TGTGCCAGCAGTGCGACTAAAGAAGTTAATGGCTACACCTTC.

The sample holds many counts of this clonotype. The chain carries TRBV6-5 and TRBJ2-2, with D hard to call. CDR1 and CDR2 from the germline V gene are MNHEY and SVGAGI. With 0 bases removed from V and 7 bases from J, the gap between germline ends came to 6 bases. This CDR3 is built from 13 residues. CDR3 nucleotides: TGTGCCAGCAGTTACTCAGGGTTCGGGGAGCTGTTTTTT. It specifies CASSYSGFGELFF.

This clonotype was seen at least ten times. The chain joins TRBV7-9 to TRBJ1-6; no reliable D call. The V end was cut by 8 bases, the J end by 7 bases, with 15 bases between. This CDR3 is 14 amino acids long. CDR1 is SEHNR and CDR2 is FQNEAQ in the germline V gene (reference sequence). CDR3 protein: CASGRADSNSPLHF. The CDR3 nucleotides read TGTGCCAGCGGAAGGGCAGACTCAAATTCACCCCTCCACTTT.

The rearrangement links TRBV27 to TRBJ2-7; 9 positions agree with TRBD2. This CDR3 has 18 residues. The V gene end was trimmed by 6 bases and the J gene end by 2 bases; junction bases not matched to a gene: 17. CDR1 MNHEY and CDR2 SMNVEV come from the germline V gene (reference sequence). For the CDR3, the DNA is TGTGCCAGCAGCGACAGGTGTCAAATAGCGGGGGTGCCCTACGAGCAGTACTTC. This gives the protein CASSDRCQIAGVPYEQYF.

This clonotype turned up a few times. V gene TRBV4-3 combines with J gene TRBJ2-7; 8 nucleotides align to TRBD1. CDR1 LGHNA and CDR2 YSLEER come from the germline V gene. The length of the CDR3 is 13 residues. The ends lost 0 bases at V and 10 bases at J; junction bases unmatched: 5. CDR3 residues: CASSQDRQGAQYF. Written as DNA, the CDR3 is TGCGCCAGCAGCCAAGATCGGCAGGGGGCACAGTACTTC.

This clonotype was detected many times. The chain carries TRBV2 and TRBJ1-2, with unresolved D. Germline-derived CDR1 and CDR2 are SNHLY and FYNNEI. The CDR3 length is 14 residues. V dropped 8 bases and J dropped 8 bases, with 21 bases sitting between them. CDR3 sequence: CASRHPEETWGYTF. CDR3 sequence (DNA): TGTGCCAGCCGCCACCCGGAAGAGACCTGGGGCTACACCTTC.